These T cell receptor beta chains were read from a single sample in a study of shared T cell receptors in the human thymus. Measured with immunoSEQ multiplex PCR; TCRdb has only the in-frame clones, and not every one. The sample carries 450,000 to 650,000 clones, around 78% recorded once. In addition, the sample was reused for a study of human thymus T cells.

The sequencing input was thymocytes. These receptors came from a boy under two years old with a congenital heart defect. Each CDR3 is given with its conserved first and last residue. A D gene is named only where the DNA matches it firmly. Size is omitted from some rows. Given values are once, few, many or a class for expanded clones.

V: TRBV28
D: TRBD1
J: TRBJ1-3
size: -
CDR3: CASSLSRDRGGTIYF
DNA: TGTGCCAGCAGTTTATCCCGGGACAGGGGAGGCACCATATATTTT

V: TRBV4-3
D: TRBD2
J: TRBJ2-5
size: -
CDR3: CASRGTSGSEETQYF
DNA: TGCGCCAGCAGGGGGACTAGCGGGAGTGAAGAGACCCAGTACTTC

V: TRBV6-5
D: -
J: TRBJ2-3
size: once
CDR3: CASRGRRSDTQYF
DNA: TGTGCCAGCAGAGGGAGACGGTCGGATACGCAGTATTTT

V: TRBV4-3
D: TRBD1
J: TRBJ1-2
size: -
CDR3: CASSQDRGTGANYGYTF
DNA: TGCGCCAGCAGCCAAGATAGGGGGACAGGAGCTAACTATGGCTACACCTTC

V: TRBV19
D: TRBD2
J: TRBJ2-3
size: -
CDR3: CASSMGREGADTQYF
DNA: TGTGCCAGTAGTATGGGTCGGGAGGGGGCAGATACGCAGTATTTT

V: TRBV5-1
D: TRBD2
J: TRBJ2-3
size: -
CDR3: CASSCGRAYTDTQYF
DNA: TGCGCCAGCAGCTGCGGGAGGGCCTACACAGATACGCAGTATTTT

V: TRBV6-1
D: -
J: TRBJ1-5
size: -
CDR3: CASSEQGTAQPQHF
DNA: TGTGCCAGCAGTGAGCAGGGAACCGCTCAGCCCCAGCATTTT

V: TRBV9
D: -
J: TRBJ1-1
size: -
CDR3: CASSVGSGGGRGDTEAFF
DNA: TGTGCCAGCAGCGTAGGCTCCGGCGGGGGGCGCGGGGACACTGAAGCTTTCTTT

V: TRBV13
D: -
J: TRBJ2-7
size: -
CDR3: CASSFPRVGLDEQYF
DNA: TGTGCCAGCAGCTTTCCCCGGGTGGGGCTTGACGAGCAGTACTTC

V: TRBV6-1
D: -
J: TRBJ2-7
size: -
CDR3: CASPSDSSYEQYF
DNA: TGTGCCAGTCCGTCAGACAGCTCCTACGAGCAGTACTTC

V: TRBV30
D: TRBD1
J: TRBJ1-3
size: -
CDR3: CAWSVPPTGTGNTIYF
DNA: TGTGCCTGGAGTGTCCCCCCGACAGGGACTGGAAACACCATATATTTT

V: TRBV6-1
D: -
J: TRBJ1-2
size: -
CDR3: CASSEAGRVGGYTF
DNA: TGTGCCAGCAGTGAAGCGGGCAGGGTTGGAGGCTACACCTTC

V: TRBV7-9
D: TRBD2
J: TRBJ2-2
size: -
CDR3: CASSVGTSENTGELFF
DNA: TGTGCCAGCAGCGTTGGGACTAGCGAGAACACCGGGGAGCTGTTTTTT

V: TRBV7-6
D: -
J: TRBJ1-4
size: -
CDR3: CASSSRGATNEKLFF
DNA: TGTGCCAGCAGCTCCAGGGGTGCAACTAATGAAAAACTGTTTTTT

V: TRBV7-2
D: TRBD2
J: TRBJ2-7
size: -
CDR3: CASSLAVSGSDEQYF
DNA: TGTGCCAGCAGCTTAGCGGTTAGCGGGAGTGACGAGCAGTACTTC

V: TRBV6-5
D: -
J: TRBJ1-1
size: few
CDR3: CASSYSSQRTEAFF
DNA: TGTGCCAGCAGTTACTCCAGCCAGAGGACTGAAGCTTTCTTT

V: TRBV10-3
D: TRBD2
J: TRBJ2-7
size: -
CDR3: CAISVQLAGGRYEQYF
DNA: TGTGCCATCAGTGTCCAACTAGCGGGAGGGCGATACGAGCAGTACTTC

V: TRBV14
D: -
J: TRBJ1-6
size: -
CDR3: CASSYRNSPLHF
DNA: TGTGCCAGCAGTTACAGGAATTCACCCCTCCACTTT

V: TRBV6-1
D: TRBD1
J: TRBJ1-5
size: -
CDR3: CASSDWTGLSEPQHF
DNA: TGTGCCAGCAGTGACTGGACAGGGCTTAGCGAGCCCCAGCATTTT

V: TRBV5-6
D: -
J: TRBJ2-2
size: -
CDR3: CASSIPGTGELFF
DNA: TGTGCCAGCAGCATACCGGGGACCGGGGAGCTGTTTTTT

V: TRBV4-2
D: TRBD2
J: TRBJ2-1
size: -
CDR3: CASSQASVAGDNEQFF
DNA: TGTGCCAGCAGCCAAGCCTCCGTAGCGGGGGACAATGAGCAGTTCTTC

V: TRBV7-9
D: -
J: TRBJ2-4
size: -
CDR3: CASSPSSGRGQAKNIQYF
DNA: TGTGCCAGCAGTCCCTCCTCAGGACGAGGACAAGCCAAAAACATTCAGTACTTC

V: TRBV28
D: -
J: TRBJ2-1
size: -
CDR3: CASSSFGPSEQFF
DNA: TGTGCCAGCAGTTCCTTTGGGCCCAGTGAGCAGTTCTTC

V: TRBV28
D: -
J: TRBJ2-1
size: -
CDR3: CASTPTGYNEQFF
DNA: TGTGCCAGCACCCCCACGGGCTACAATGAGCAGTTCTTC

V: TRBV18
D: -
J: TRBJ2-5
size: few
CDR3: CASSRDRAGPETQYF
DNA: TGTGCCAGCTCCCGCGATCGGGCGGGACCAGAGACCCAGTACTTC

V: TRBV5-1
D: -
J: TRBJ2-3
size: -
CDR3: CASSRTPDTQYF
DNA: TGCGCCAGCAGCAGGACTCCAGATACGCAGTATTTT

V: TRBV6-5
D: TRBD2
J: TRBJ2-7
size: -
CDR3: CASSWGGGEQYF
DNA: TGTGCCAGCAGTTGGGGGGGAGGCGAGCAGTACTTC

V: TRBV30
D: -
J: TRBJ1-3
size: -
CDR3: CAWSSARASGNTIYF
DNA: TGTGCCTGGAGTTCTGCCAGGGCCTCTGGAAACACCATATATTTT

V: TRBV29-1
D: TRBD1
J: TRBJ2-3
size: -
CDR3: CSVEKIVEKQGSTDTQYF
DNA: TGCAGCGTTGAGAAGATAGTAGAAAAACAGGGGAGCACAGATACGCAGTATTTT

V: TRBV11-2
D: TRBD2
J: TRBJ2-1
size: -
CDR3: CASSWAGLAGAISYNEQFF
DNA: TGTGCCAGCAGCTGGGCGGGACTAGCGGGAGCGATCTCCTACAATGAGCAGTTCTTC

V: TRBV11-3
D: TRBD2
J: TRBJ2-7
size: once
CDR3: CASSSRTSGRGGSYEQYF
DNA: TGTGCCAGCAGCTCGCGGACTAGCGGGAGGGGTGGCTCCTACGAGCAGTACTTC

V: TRBV12-5
D: TRBD1
J: TRBJ2-1
size: -
CDR3: CASGQQGTNEQFF
DNA: TGTGCTAGTGGCCAACAGGGGACCAATGAGCAGTTCTTC

V: TRBV9
D: TRBD1
J: TRBJ2-5
size: few
CDR3: CASSVGAGGEETQYF
DNA: TGTGCCAGCAGCGTAGGGGCAGGGGGCGAGGAGACCCAGTACTTC

V: TRBV27
D: -
J: TRBJ1-4
size: -
CDR3: CASSFVRSEKLFF
DNA: TGTGCCAGCAGTTTTGTGAGGAGCGAAAAACTGTTTTTT

V: TRBV15
D: TRBD2
J: TRBJ2-5
size: -
CDR3: CATSREGGVETQYF
DNA: TGTGCCACCAGCAGAGAGGGGGGGGTAGAGACCCAGTACTTC

V: TRBV4-2
D: TRBD2
J: TRBJ2-7
size: few
CDR3: CASSQDTSGDEQYF
DNA: TGTGCCAGCAGCCAAGATACTAGCGGTGACGAGCAGTACTTC

V: TRBV27
D: TRBD1
J: TRBJ2-2
size: -
CDR3: CASSPSGTGNTGELFF
DNA: TGTGCCAGCAGTCCATCCGGGACAGGGAACACCGGGGAGCTGTTTTTT

V: TRBV28
D: TRBD2
J: TRBJ2-3
size: -
CDR3: CASSLRLAGVGDTQYF
DNA: TGTGCCAGCAGTTTACGACTAGCGGGAGTAGGGGATACGCAGTATTTT

V: TRBV4-3
D: TRBD1
J: TRBJ2-1
size: -
CDR3: CASSPKPDREEQFF
DNA: TGCGCCAGCAGCCCCAAGCCCGACAGGGAGGAGCAGTTCTTC

V: TRBV29-1
D: TRBD2
J: TRBJ2-5
size: few
CDR3: CSAMGATSGSEETQYF
DNA: TGCAGCGCCATGGGGGCGACTAGCGGGAGCGAGGAGACCCAGTACTTC

V: TRBV21-1
D: -
J: TRBJ2-7
size: -
CDR3: CASSKALLAGEREQYF
DNA: TGTGCCAGCAGCAAAGCTTTACTAGCGGGAGAGCGCGAGCAGTACTTC

V: TRBV4-1
D: -
J: TRBJ2-6
size: -
CDR3: CASSQNRYSGANVLTF
DNA: TGCGCCAGCAGCCAGAACAGGTACTCTGGGGCCAACGTCCTGACTTTC

V: TRBV18
D: TRBD2
J: TRBJ2-7
size: -
CDR3: CASSTGLANNEQYF
DNA: TGTGCCAGCTCAACGGGACTAGCTAATAACGAGCAGTACTTC

V: TRBV28
D: -
J: TRBJ1-3
size: once
CDR3: CASSSRLGREGNTIYF
DNA: TGTGCCAGCAGTTCCCGATTGGGGAGAGAGGGAAACACCATATATTTT

V: TRBV27
D: -
J: TRBJ1-1
size: -
CDR3: CASKEEQGEAFF
DNA: TGTGCCAGCAAGGAAGAGCAGGGTGAAGCTTTCTTT

V: TRBV7-2
D: TRBD2
J: TRBJ2-7
size: -
CDR3: CASSSSGLSYEQYF
DNA: TGTGCCAGCAGCTCTAGCGGGCTCTCCTACGAGCAGTACTTC

V: TRBV28
D: TRBD1
J: TRBJ1-4
size: few
CDR3: CASSLHPGQGTVRRVNEKLFF
DNA: TGTGCCAGCAGTTTGCATCCCGGACAGGGAACGGTTAGGCGAGTTAATGAAAAACTGTTTTTT

V: TRBV4-3
D: TRBD2
J: TRBJ2-3
size: -
CDR3: CASSHSRGGMSTDTQYF
DNA: TGCGCCAGCAGCCACTCAAGGGGAGGGATGAGCACAGATACGCAGTATTTT

V: TRBV6-1
D: -
J: TRBJ1-1
size: -
CDR3: CASSAHPGQYWAFF
DNA: TGTGCCAGCAGTGCCCACCCCGGACAGTATTGGGCTTTCTTT

V: TRBV6-5
D: TRBD2
J: TRBJ2-1
size: -
CDR3: CASSRGLAVYNEQFF
DNA: TGTGCCAGCAGTAGGGGACTAGCGGTTTACAATGAGCAGTTCTTC

V: TRBV7-9
D: TRBD1
J: TRBJ2-7
size: -
CDR3: CASSSYRGVSYEQYF
DNA: TGTGCCAGCAGCTCCTACAGGGGGGTCTCCTACGAGCAGTACTTC

V: TRBV2
D: TRBD2
J: TRBJ2-3
size: -
CDR3: CAGLGTSEPDTQYF
DNA: TGTGCCGGATTAGGGACTAGCGAACCAGATACGCAGTATTTT

V: TRBV9
D: -
J: TRBJ1-2
size: -
CDR3: CASSVTGLSDYGYTF
DNA: TGTGCCAGCAGCGTTACGGGACTTTCCGACTATGGCTACACCTTC

V: TRBV27
D: -
J: TRBJ1-5
size: -
CDR3: CASSALRDTNSNQPQHF
DNA: TGTGCCAGCAGCGCTTTGAGGGACACAAATAGCAATCAGCCCCAGCATTTT

V: TRBV7-9
D: -
J: TRBJ2-5
size: -
CDR3: CASSLGTPQETQYF
DNA: TGTGCCAGCAGCTTAGGGACACCACAAGAGACCCAGTACTTC

V: TRBV9
D: TRBD1
J: TRBJ2-2
size: -
CDR3: CASSGTRGQGNTGELFF
DNA: TGTGCCAGCAGCGGCACAAGGGGACAGGGGAACACCGGGGAGCTGTTTTTT

V: TRBV25-1
D: -
J: TRBJ1-5
size: -
CDR3: CASSEPWEEDQPQHF
DNA: TGTGCCAGCAGTGAACCATGGGAGGAGGATCAGCCCCAGCATTTT